These 18 T cell receptor beta chains originate from one sample sequenced in a study of shared clonotypes between healthy human individuals (TCRdb year 2020). The library was generated by the immunoSEQ multiplex PCR assay. This immuneACCESS table, as held by TCRdb, lists in-frame sequences with V and J called but not all clones. Of the missing ones, under half trace to an unresolved V gene in checked studies; the others have no known cause. A total of about 2.3 million clones appear in this sample, 85% to 95% of them only once. Around 0.35% of the sample is held by the ten biggest clonotypes. Sequenced sample: naive CD4+ T cells from PBMCs. The cell subset or site tag for this specimen amounts to: CD45RA+ positively selected. The source of these receptors is a young man in good health. Some clones in this sample may be carry-over from other donors' samples.

The count of this clone is one. The chain joins TRBV28 to TRBJ2-2; no clear D. V was clipped by 9 bases and J by 3 bases, with 14 bases between them. CDR1 and CDR2 (germline): MDHEN, SYDVKM. This CDR3 has 14 amino acids. The CDR3 loop reads CASFSSGHTGELFF. CDR3 in DNA: TGTGCCAGTTTTAGCTCGGGCCACACCGGGGAGCTGTTTTTT.

This clone was counted a single time. The chain links TRBV7-3 to TRBJ2-3, with TRBD1 matching 8 bases. The germline gives CDR1 SGHTA, CDR2 FQGTGA. V shed 6 bases and J 0 bases; nucleotides not matched to a gene: 2. The CDR3 runs to 14 residues. CDR3 nucleotide sequence: TGTGCCAGCAGGTCAGGGGGCAGCACAGATACGCAGTATTTT. Its translation: CASRSGGSTDTQYF.

The chain uses TRBV19 and TRBJ2-3; D may correspond to TRBD1 or TRBD2 (5 bases each). Trimming stripped 9 bases from V and 2 bases from J, with 18 bases between. The CDR3 is 15 amino acids. Germline values: CDR1 LNHDA, CDR2 SQIVND (reference sequence). The CDR3 is CASGARLGVTDTQYF. In DNA form, the CDR3 reads TGTGCCAGCGGGGCGAGGTTAGGGGTCACAGATACGCAGTATTTT.

As for this clone: The same CDR3 can be traced to other DNA sequences in this sample. The chain carries TRBV5-1 and TRBJ2-7; D is unclear. The V and J ends lost 0 bases and 4 bases respectively, with 5 bases between them. The germline gives CDR1 SGHRS, CDR2 YFSETQ. The CDR3 is made up of 12 amino acids. The CDR3 coding sequence is TGCGCCAGCAGCTTGGGCGGATACGAGCAGTACTTC. As protein: CASSLGGYEQYF.

This chain joins TRBV30 and TRBJ1-2; no clear D. V shed 2 bases and J shed 7 bases, with 8 bases lying between them. The CDR3 is 11 residues long. Germline CDR1 and CDR2: GTSNPN and SVGIG (reference sequence). The CDR3, as DNA: TGTGCCTGGAGTTACCAAGTTGGCTACACCTTC. Translation: CAWSYQVGYTF. The full variable domain, in which reference TRBV30 and TRBJ1-2 provide the parts outside the CDR3, is SQTIHQWPATLVQPVGSPLSLECTVEGTSNPNLYWYRQAAGRGLQLLFYSVGIGQISSEVPQNLSASRPQDRQFILSSKKLLLSDSGFYLCAWSYQVGYTFGSGTRLTVV.

The chain is built from TRBV7-2 and TRBJ2-7; D might be TRBD1 or TRBD2, each matching 6 bases. From germline, CDR1 is SGHTA and CDR2 FQGNSA. This CDR3 has 16 amino acids. V was pared by 8 bases and J by 4 bases, with 24 bases between. CDR3 protein: CASQLGGHGALYEQYF. The CDR3 nucleotides are TGTGCCAGCCAATTAGGGGGGCATGGGGCTCTATACGAGCAGTACTTC.

To note about this clone: Other DNA sequences in this sample translate to the same CDR3. The chain joins TRBV2 to TRBJ2-7; weak D call: TRBD1 (5 bases). The CDR3 length is 14 residues. Germline lookup yields CDR1 SNHLY and CDR2 FYNNEI. Trimming pared 3 bases from V and 0 bases from J, leaving 9 bases between. Here the CDR3 DNA reads TGTGCCAGCAGTGACCAGGGAAGCTCCTACGAGCAGTACTTC. It encodes CASSDQGSSYEQYF.

The V and J genes are TRBV4-2 and TRBJ2-1, with 10 positions matching TRBD2. Germline-derived CDR1 and CDR2 are LGHNA and YNFKEQ. This CDR3 is 14 amino acids long. The V gene end was trimmed by 0 bases and the J gene end by 15 bases; junction bases not matched to a gene: 8. This CDR3 is CASSQDPAGGVGFF. The CDR3 nucleotides are TGTGCCAGCAGCCAAGACCCAGCGGGGGGGGTAGGGTTCTTC.

The J gene is TRBJ2-5, the V gene TRBV9; 12 bases agree with TRBD1. CDR3 length: 16 amino acids. Germline V gene data show CDR1 as SGDLS and CDR2 as YYNGEE. After removal of 3 bases from V and 5 bases from J, the junction contained 8 bases not matched to a gene. DNA of the CDR3: TGTGCCAGCAGCGGCGGGGGACAGGGGGCTTTGGAGACCCAGTACTTC. It codes for CASSGGGQGALETQYF.

This clone is a singleton in its sample. V and J are TRBV28 and TRBJ1-5; 8 bases align to TRBD1. Germline V lookup: CDR1 MDHEN, CDR2 SYDVKM. With V trimmed by 5 bases and J by 10 bases, 13 bases remained unmatched. This CDR3 comprises 15 residues. Written as DNA, the CDR3 is TGTGCCAGCAGTCTCTCTTGGACAGGGACCTTCCCCCAGCATTTT. The encoded protein is CASSLSWTGTFPQHF.

The V gene is TRBV7-9, the J gene TRBJ1-4; no reliable D call. CDR1 and CDR2 (germline): SEHNR, FQNEAQ (reference sequence). V lost 5 bases, J lost 4 bases, and 11 bases lay in between. The CDR3 is made up of 14 amino acids. CDR3 nucleotides: TGTGCCAGCAGCGCCAGATCGGGTAATGAAAAACTGTTTTTT. Translating it yields CASSARSGNEKLFF.

The CDR3 is CASSRPRQAGWNEQFF. Written as DNA, the CDR3 is TGTGCCAGCAGCCGACCAAGACAGGCTGGCTGGAATGAGCAGTTCTTC. The chain recombines TRBV4-2 with TRBJ2-1; D might be TRBD1 (6 bases). Between the trimmed V and J ends, which lost 4 bases and 7 bases, there was a span of 20 bases. CDR1 and CDR2 (germline): LGHNA, YNFKEQ. The CDR3 is made up of 16 amino acids.

This sequence joins TRBV6-1 and TRBJ1-4; D might be TRBD1 (5 bases). CDR3 length: 16 amino acids. V lost 4 bases and J lost 8, with 20 bases in between. The germline gives CDR1 MNHNS, CDR2 SASEGT. CDR3 loop: CASSVTWDPMDEKLFF. Here the CDR3 DNA reads TGTGCCAGCAGTGTGACTTGGGACCCCATGGACGAAAAACTGTTTTTT.

The sample holds a few counts of this clone. The rearrangement joins TRBV7-9 to TRBJ1-2; no reliable D call. The CDR3 runs to 13 residues. Germline CDR1 and CDR2: SEHNR and FQNEAQ (reference sequence). V gave up 4 bases and J gave up 8 bases, with 14 bases separating them. In DNA, the CDR3 is TGTGCCAGCAGCTCTGACCGACACAGCGGCTACACCTTC. Protein sequence: CASSSDRHSGYTF.

This clone was seen just once. The chain uses TRBV19 and TRBJ2-7; 10 bases map to TRBD2. Germline-derived CDR1 and CDR2 are LNHDA and SQIVND (reference sequence). V shed 6 bases and J 4 bases; nucleotides not matched to a gene: 9. This CDR3 contains 15 residues. The CDR3 loop reads CASSRSGTSDYEQYF. CDR3 nucleotide sequence: TGTGCCAGTAGCCGATCCGGGACTAGCGATTACGAGCAGTACTTC.

The chain combines TRBV5-5 with TRBJ2-5, with D hard to call. The germline gives CDR1 SGHKS, CDR2 YYEKEE (reference sequence). The length of the CDR3 is 13 residues. The V end was cut by 4 bases, the J end by 6 bases, with 13 bases between. Here the CDR3 reads CASSPEGMKTQYF. As DNA, the CDR3 is TGTGCCAGCAGCCCCGAAGGGATGAAGACCCAGTACTTC.

The rearrangement joins TRBV7-3 to TRBJ2-1, with D possibly being TRBD2 (6 bases). This CDR3 spans 14 amino acids. Trimming pared 1 base from V and 7 bases from J, leaving 11 bases between. In germline, CDR1 is SGHTA, CDR2 FQGTGA. In DNA, the CDR3 is TGTGCCAGCAGCTTAAATCCGGGAGCGAATGAGCAGTTCTTC. This encodes CASSLNPGANEQFF.

The chain joins TRBV30 to TRBJ2-1; 7 bases align to TRBD1. Germline V lookup: CDR1 GTSNPN, CDR2 SVGIG (reference sequence). The CDR3 runs 13 residues. Trimming cost V 4 bases and J 3 bases; bases outside gene matches: 3. CDR3 DNA: TGTGCCTGGACTGGGACAGTCTACAATGAGCAGTTCTTC. Its protein product is CAWTGTVYNEQFF.